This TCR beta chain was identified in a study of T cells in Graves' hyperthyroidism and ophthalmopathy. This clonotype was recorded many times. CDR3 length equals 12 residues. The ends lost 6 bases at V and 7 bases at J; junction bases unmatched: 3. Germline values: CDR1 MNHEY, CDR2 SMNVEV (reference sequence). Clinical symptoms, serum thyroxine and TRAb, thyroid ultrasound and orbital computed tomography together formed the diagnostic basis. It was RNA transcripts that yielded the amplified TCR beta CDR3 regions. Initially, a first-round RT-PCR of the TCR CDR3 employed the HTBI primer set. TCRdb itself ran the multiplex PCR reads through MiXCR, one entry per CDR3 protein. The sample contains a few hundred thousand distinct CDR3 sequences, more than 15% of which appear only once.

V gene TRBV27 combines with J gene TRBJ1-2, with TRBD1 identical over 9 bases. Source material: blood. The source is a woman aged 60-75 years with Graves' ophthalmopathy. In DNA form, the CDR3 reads TGTGCCAGCAGCGAACAGGGGGCTGGCTACACCTTC. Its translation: CASSEQGAGYTF.